Sequencing of this T cell receptor beta chain was carried out in a study of shared clonotypes between healthy human individuals. Study-wide results and caveats: Generation probabilities of non-shared clonotypes were lower (relative to those shared by all four donors).

On this clone itself: Its antigen remains unidentified.

This CDR3 has 10 residues. The V end was cut by 6 bases, the J end by 0 bases, with 3 bases between. Looked up from germline, CDR1 is DFQATT and CDR2 is SNEGSKA (reference sequence). Deep level was the assay's run setting. Clones were read by immunoSEQ multiplex PCR, and TCRdb kept only the in-frame ones, dropping some. The sample has more than 150,000 clones, approximately 95% seen once; the top ten hold 0.067%. This chain connects TRBV20-1 to TRBJ2-7; D gene uncertain. The TCR originated in a woman between 25 and 40 years old in good health. The sample was naive CD4+ T cells sorted from blood. Subset denoted: CD45RA+ positively selected. In DNA, the CDR3 is TGCAGTGCGCTCTCCTACGAGCAGTACTTC. It translates to CSALSYEQYF.